These 17 T cell receptor beta chains were sequenced from one sample in a study of blood T cells in healthy people across ages. A J-beta primer mix and a sample-barcoded 5' primer were used in a second PCR of about 7 to 12 cycles. TCRdb re-derived calls from the 5' RACE reads in MiXCR, one entry per CDR3 protein. This sample has approximately 770,000 distinct CDR3 sequences, with roughly 64% found just once. The sequenced material came from blood. The receptors derive from a man under 40 in good health.

CDR3 coding DNA: TGCGCCAGCAGCTTGGTTCTGGAGAATGAGCAGTTCTTC. Its protein is CASSLVLENEQFF. The V call is TRBV5-1, the J call TRBJ2-1; the D is unclear. The CDR3 length is 13 residues. Trimming stripped 0 bases from V and 7 bases from J, with 8 bases between. CDR1 is SGHRS, CDR2 YFSETQ, per germline. Based on the CDR3 plus reference TRBV5-1 and TRBJ2-1, the full variable domain is KAGVTQTPRYLIKTRGQQVTLSCSPISGHRSVSWYQQTPGQGLQFLFEYFSETQRNKGNFPGRFSGRQFSNSRSEMNVSTLELGDSALYLCASSLVLENEQFFGPGTRLTVL.

This sequence joins TRBV7-9 and TRBJ2-7; D is possibly TRBD1 (6 bases). V dropped 6 bases and J dropped 0 bases, with 15 bases sitting between them. The CDR3 covers 15 residues. Germline V gene lookup returns CDR1 SEHNR and CDR2 FQNEAQ (reference sequence). DNA for the CDR3: TGTGCCAGCAGGCGTACAGGGACGAGCTCCTACGAGCAGTACTTC. Its protein product is CASRRTGTSSYEQYF.

The rearrangement uses TRBV28 and TRBJ2-1, with 9 bases aligning to TRBD1. The J segment lost 8 bases and the V segment lost 8 bases, leaving 10 bases of the junction unmatched. The CDR3 extends over 14 amino acids. Germline V gene lookup returns CDR1 MDHEN and CDR2 SYDVKM. CDR3: CASGEQGARHEQFF. The CDR3 DNA sequence: TGTGCCAGCGGGGAACAGGGGGCGCGCCATGAGCAGTTCTTC. Complete variable domain (other parts from reference TRBV28 and TRBJ2-1): DVKVTQSSRYLVKRTGEKVFLECVQDMDHENMFWYRQDPGLGLRLIYFSYDVKMKEKGDIPEGYSVSREKKERFSLILESASTNQTSMYLCASGEQGARHEQFFGPGTRLTVL.

This chain links TRBV11-2 with TRBJ1-1; D is uncertain. Per germline, CDR1 SGHAT and CDR2 FQNNGV. The CDR3 loop spans 15 amino acids. Trimming stripped 5 bases from V and 5 bases from J, with 18 bases between. The CDR3 sequence: CASSLLGQVGTEAFF. The DNA of the CDR3 is TGTGCCAGCAGCCTCCTTGGGCAGGTTGGGACTGAAGCTTTCTTT.

CDR3 region: CASSLAVRDTEAFF. The CDR3, as DNA: TGTGCCAGCAGCTTAGCCGTGAGGGACACTGAAGCTTTCTTT. The chain couples TRBV7-8 to TRBJ1-1; D ambiguous. Deletions cut 0 bases from V and 3 bases from J, with 8 bases between. There are 14 residues in the CDR3. CDR1 is SGHVS and CDR2 is FQNEAQ in the germline V gene.

This sequence joins TRBV20-1 and TRBJ1-5; D not resolved. Per the germline V gene, CDR1 is DFQATT and CDR2 is SNEGSKA (reference sequence). The CDR3 sequence is 12 residues long. The V gene lost 3 bases and the J gene lost 5 bases, with 8 bases spanning the gap. The CDR3 DNA reads TGCAGTGCTAGGAGGGTCGATCAGCCCCAGCATTTT. This sequence encodes CSARRVDQPQHF.

The chain combines TRBV28 with TRBJ2-7, with 14 bases that match TRBD2. This CDR3 spans 18 amino acids. Germline V gene data show CDR1 as MDHEN and CDR2 as SYDVKM. With 3 bases clipped from V and 5 bases from J, the junction kept 12 bases outside the gene matches. CDR3: CASSFYGTSGRKIHEQYF. The CDR3 nucleotides read TGTGCCAGCAGTTTCTATGGGACTAGCGGGAGAAAGATCCACGAGCAGTACTTC.

V and J are TRBV5-1 and TRBJ2-7; no definite D call. The J call may be in error: the DNA end matches TRBJ2-5 better. The CDR3 sequence is 14 residues long. In germline, CDR1 is SGHRS, CDR2 YFSETQ. CDR3 sequence reads: CASSFNDPNETQYF. In DNA, the CDR3 is TGCGCCAGCAGCTTTAATGACCCGAATGAGACCCAGTACTTC.

The rearrangement uses TRBV6-2 or TRBV6-3 and TRBJ2-1; TRBD2 matches at 14 bases. This CDR3 has 18 amino acids. J gave up 7 bases and V 6 bases, and 14 bases lay outside the gene matches. Germline-derived CDR1 and CDR2 are MNHEY and SVGEGT. CDR3: CASRRSHGTSGRGNEQFF. The CDR3 DNA follows: TGTGCCAGCAGAAGAAGTCACGGGACTAGCGGGAGAGGTAATGAGCAGTTCTTC.

V and J are TRBV28 and TRBJ2-1; 11 bases align to TRBD2. V was clipped by 5 bases and J by 0 bases; unmatched bases: 6. Per the germline V gene, CDR1 is MDHEN and CDR2 is SYDVKM. The CDR3 loop spans 17 amino acids. This CDR3 is CASSPGLAEYSYNEQFF. CDR3 nucleotide sequence: TGTGCCAGCAGTCCGGGACTAGCGGAATACTCCTACAATGAGCAGTTCTTC.

This chain uses TRBV29-1 with TRBJ2-1; D call uncertain. V lost 6 bases, J lost 6 bases, and 18 bases lay in between. Germline V CDR1 and CDR2: SQVTM, ANQGSEA. The CDR3 length is 14 residues. The CDR3 sequence is CSVDPPGLGNEQFF. As DNA, the CDR3 is TGCAGCGTAGACCCCCCAGGCTTGGGCAATGAGCAGTTCTTC.

The gene calls are TRBV20-1 and TRBJ2-5; D not certain. Trimming left V 4 bases short and J 5 bases short, with 5 bases between. The CDR3 has 10 amino acids. The germline gives CDR1 DFQATT, CDR2 SNEGSKA (reference sequence). The CDR3 DNA is TGCAGTGCTACGGTGGAGACCCAGTACTTC. Translated, it gives CSATVETQYF.

This clonotype occurred many times. Germline is not matched at one junction end, which may reflect a read error. This sequence joins TRBV7-2 and TRBJ1-2; 8 nucleotides line up with TRBD1. The CDR3 totals 14 residues. Germline V gene data show CDR1 as SGHTA and CDR2 as FQGNSA. The CDR3 loop is CASRLGQGRSGYTF. CDR3 nucleotides: TGTGCCAGCAGATTAGGACAGGGACGATCTGGCTACACCTTC.

The chain is built from TRBV11-2 and TRBJ2-3; 10 bases are a match to TRBD2. After removal of 6 bases from V and 2 bases from J, the junction contained 11 bases not matched to a gene. This CDR3 is built from 17 residues. CDR1 and CDR2 (germline): SGHAT, FQNNGV. CDR3 protein: CASSLSSLAGTTDTQYF. The CDR3 nucleotides are TGTGCCAGCAGTCTTAGTTCACTAGCGGGGACCACAGATACGCAGTATTTT.

This clonotype has more than one count but fewer than ten. The genes are TRBV10-3 and TRBJ2-3, with 9 bases identical to TRBD2. The V and J ends lost 6 bases and 6 bases, in that order; junction bases with no gene match: 7. The CDR3 sequence is 14 residues long. Germline lookup yields CDR1 ENHRY and CDR2 SYGVKD. CDR3 sequence: CAIRAGTSYDTQYF. The CDR3 coding sequence is TGTGCCATCAGGGCCGGGACTAGCTATGATACGCAGTATTTT.

A single count supports this clonotype. The V gene is TRBV12-3 or TRBV12-4, the J gene TRBJ2-3; 9 positions agree with TRBD2. Trimming cost V 3 bases and J 0 bases; bases outside gene matches: 10. There are 18 residues in the CDR3. The CDR3 sequence is CASSLSLAGVGSTDTQYF. Written as DNA, the CDR3 is TGTGCCAGCAGTTTGTCACTAGCGGGTGTTGGGAGCACAGATACGCAGTATTTT.

This clonotype was detected only a few times. This chain links TRBV18 with TRBJ2-7, with D unresolved. CDR1 is KGHSH and CDR2 is LQKENI in the germline V gene. Trimming stripped 1 base from V and 3 bases from J, with 7 bases between. The CDR3 loop spans 13 amino acids. The CDR3 loop is CASSPQQDYEQYF. In nucleotides, the CDR3 is TGTGCCAGCTCACCACAGCAAGACTACGAGCAGTACTTC.